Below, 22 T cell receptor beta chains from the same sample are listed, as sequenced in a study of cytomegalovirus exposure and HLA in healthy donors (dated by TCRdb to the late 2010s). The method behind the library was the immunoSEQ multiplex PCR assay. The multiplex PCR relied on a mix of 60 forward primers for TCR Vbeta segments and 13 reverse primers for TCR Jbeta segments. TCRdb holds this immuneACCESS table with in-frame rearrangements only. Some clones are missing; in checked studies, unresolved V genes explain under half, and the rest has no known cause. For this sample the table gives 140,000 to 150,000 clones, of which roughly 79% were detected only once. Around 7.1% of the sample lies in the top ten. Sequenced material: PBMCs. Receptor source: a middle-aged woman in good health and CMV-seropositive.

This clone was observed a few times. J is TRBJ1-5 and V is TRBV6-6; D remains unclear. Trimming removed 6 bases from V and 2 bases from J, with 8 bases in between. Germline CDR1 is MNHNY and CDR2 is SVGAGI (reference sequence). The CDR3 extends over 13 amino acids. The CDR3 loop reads CASSPSGNQPQHF. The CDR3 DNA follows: TGTGCCAGCAGCCCCTCAGGCAATCAGCCCCAGCATTTT.

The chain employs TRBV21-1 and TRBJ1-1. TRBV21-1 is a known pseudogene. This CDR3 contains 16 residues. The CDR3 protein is CASSALLREGNTEAFF. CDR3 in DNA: TGTGCCAGCAGCGCCCTCCTCCGGGAGGGAAACACTGAAGCTTTCTTT.

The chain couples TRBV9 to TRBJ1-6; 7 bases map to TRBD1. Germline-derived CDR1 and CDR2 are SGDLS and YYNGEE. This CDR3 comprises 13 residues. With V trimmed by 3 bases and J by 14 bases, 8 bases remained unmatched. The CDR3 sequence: CASSAYQGDTLHF. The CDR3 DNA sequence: TGTGCCAGCAGCGCCTACCAGGGGGACACCCTCCACTTT.

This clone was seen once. CDR3 sequence reads: CASKGGGINYGYTF. The DNA for the CDR3 is TGCGCCAGCAAGGGGGGGGGAATCAACTATGGCTACACCTTC. The chain links TRBV10-2 to TRBJ1-2; possibly TRBD1 for D (6 bases). CDR1 and CDR2 (germline): WSHSY, SAAADI. This CDR3 comprises 14 residues. Trimming took 7 bases from V and 2 from J, leaving 14 bases between them.

The CDR3 sequence is CASSPNPGTGSDTQYF. The DNA of the CDR3 is TGTGCCAGCAGCCCCAACCCCGGGACAGGGTCAGATACGCAGTATTTT. The gene calls are TRBV7-6 and TRBJ2-3; 9 nucleotides match TRBD1. Trimming took 5 bases from V and 4 from J; bases not matched to a gene: 10. The CDR3 has 16 residues. Germline loops: CDR1 SGHVS, CDR2 FNYEAQ.

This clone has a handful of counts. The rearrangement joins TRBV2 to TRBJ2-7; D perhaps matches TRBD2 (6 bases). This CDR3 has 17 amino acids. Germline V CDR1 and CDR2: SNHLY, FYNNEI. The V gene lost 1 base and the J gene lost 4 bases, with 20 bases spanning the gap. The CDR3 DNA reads TGTGCCAGCAGTGAAGGGCCCTTGTCATTAGCGGCATACGAGCAGTACTTC. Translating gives CASSEGPLSLAAYEQYF.

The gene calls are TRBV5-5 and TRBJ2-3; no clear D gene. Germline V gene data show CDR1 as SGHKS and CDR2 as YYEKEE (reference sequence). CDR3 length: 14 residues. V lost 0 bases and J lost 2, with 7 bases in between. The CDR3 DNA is TGTGCCAGCAGCTTGGAGACTTTCACAGATACGCAGTATTTT. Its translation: CASSLETFTDTQYF.

DNA for the CDR3: TGTGCCAGCAGGCGACAGCTACTTAATGAAAAACTGTTTTTT. It yields the protein CASRRQLLNEKLFF. The J gene is TRBJ1-4, the V gene TRBV28; D may be TRBD1 (5 bases). This CDR3 has 14 amino acids. Germline V gene lookup returns CDR1 MDHEN and CDR2 SYDVKM. Trimming took 6 bases from V and 4 from J, leaving 12 bases between them.

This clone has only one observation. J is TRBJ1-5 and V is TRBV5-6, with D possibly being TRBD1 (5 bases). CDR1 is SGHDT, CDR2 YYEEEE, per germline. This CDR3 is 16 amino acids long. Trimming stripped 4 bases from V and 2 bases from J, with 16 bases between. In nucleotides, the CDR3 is TGTGCCAGCAGCCACCAGCAAAAGACAGGCAATCAGCCCCAGCATTTT. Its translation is CASSHQQKTGNQPQHF.

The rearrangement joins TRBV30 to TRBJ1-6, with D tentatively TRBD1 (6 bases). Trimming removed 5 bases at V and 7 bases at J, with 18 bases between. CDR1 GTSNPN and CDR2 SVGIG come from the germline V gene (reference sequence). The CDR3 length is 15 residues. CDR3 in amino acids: CAWGQTDRWNSPLHF. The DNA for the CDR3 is TGTGCCTGGGGACAGACGGACCGCTGGAATTCACCCCTCCACTTT.

The DNA of the CDR3 is TGTGCCAGCAGCTTAGCGGGGGGGACCGCCTACAATGAGCAGTTCTTC. It yields the protein CASSLAGGTAYNEQFF. The V and J genes are TRBV5-5 and TRBJ2-1; TRBD2 aligns across 10 bases. The CDR3 extends over 16 amino acids. Germline trimming cut 2 bases from V and 2 bases from J; bases unmatched to any gene: 4. Germline-derived CDR1 and CDR2 are SGHKS and YYEKEE (reference sequence).

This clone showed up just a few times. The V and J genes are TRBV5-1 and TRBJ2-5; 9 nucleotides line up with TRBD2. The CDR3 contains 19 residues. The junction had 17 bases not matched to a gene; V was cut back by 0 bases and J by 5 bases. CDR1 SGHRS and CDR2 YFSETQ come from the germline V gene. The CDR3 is CASSLAGIAGGRFKETQYF. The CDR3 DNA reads TGCGCCAGCAGCTTGGCCGGTATCGCGGGGGGGCGCTTTAAGGAGACCCAGTACTTC. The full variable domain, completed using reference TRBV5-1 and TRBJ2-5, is KAGVTQTPRYLIKTRGQQVTLSCSPISGHRSVSWYQQTPGQGLQFLFEYFSETQRNKGNFPGRFSGRQFSNSRSEMNVSTLELGDSALYLCASSLAGIAGGRFKETQYFGPGTRLLVL.

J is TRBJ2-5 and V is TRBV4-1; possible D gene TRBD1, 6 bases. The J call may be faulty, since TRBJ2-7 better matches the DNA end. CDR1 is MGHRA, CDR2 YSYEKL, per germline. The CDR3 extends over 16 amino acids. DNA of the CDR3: TGCGCCAGCAGCCAAGGAGACAGGTCTCCCTCCTACGAGCAGTACTTC. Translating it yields CASSQGDRSPSYEQYF.

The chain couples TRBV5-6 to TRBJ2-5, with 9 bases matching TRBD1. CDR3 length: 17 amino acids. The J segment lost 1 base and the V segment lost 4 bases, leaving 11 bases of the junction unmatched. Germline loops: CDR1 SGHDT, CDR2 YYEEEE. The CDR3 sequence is CASSTPGQGGGQETQYF. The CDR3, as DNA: TGTGCCAGCAGCACTCCGGGACAGGGAGGTGGCCAAGAGACCCAGTACTTC.

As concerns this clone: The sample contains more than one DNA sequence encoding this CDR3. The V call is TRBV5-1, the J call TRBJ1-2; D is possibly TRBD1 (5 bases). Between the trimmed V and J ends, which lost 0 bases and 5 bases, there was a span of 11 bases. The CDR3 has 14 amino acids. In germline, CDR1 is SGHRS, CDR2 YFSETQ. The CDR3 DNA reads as TGCGCCAGCAGCTTGGAGGCAGGGCCTTATGGCTACACCTTC. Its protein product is CASSLEAGPYGYTF. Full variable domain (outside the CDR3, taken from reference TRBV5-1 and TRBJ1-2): KAGVTQTPRYLIKTRGQQVTLSCSPISGHRSVSWYQQTPGQGLQFLFEYFSETQRNKGNFPGRFSGRQFSNSRSEMNVSTLELGDSALYLCASSLEAGPYGYTFGSGTRLTVV.

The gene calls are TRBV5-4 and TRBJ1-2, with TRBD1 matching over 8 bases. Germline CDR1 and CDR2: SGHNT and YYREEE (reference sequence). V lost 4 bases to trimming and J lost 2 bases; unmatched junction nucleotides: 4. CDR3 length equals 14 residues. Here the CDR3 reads CASSATGDNYGYTF. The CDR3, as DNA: TGTGCCAGCAGCGCGACAGGGGACAACTATGGCTACACCTTC. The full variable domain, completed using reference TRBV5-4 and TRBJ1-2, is ETGVTQSPTHLIKTRGQQVTLRCSSQSGHNTVSWYQQALGQGPQFIFQYYREEENGRGNFPPRFSGLQFPNYSSELNVNALELDDSALYLCASSATGDNYGYTFGSGTRLTVV.

The CDR3 loop reads CASTPQGLGTGELFF. The CDR3 coding sequence is TGTGCCAGCACTCCGCAGGGGTTAGGGACCGGGGAGCTGTTTTTT. The rearrangement joins TRBV2 to TRBJ2-2; possible D gene TRBD1, 6 bases. V was trimmed by 7 bases and J by 5 bases, leaving 17 bases between them. This CDR3 has 15 residues. The germline gives CDR1 SNHLY, CDR2 FYNNEI.

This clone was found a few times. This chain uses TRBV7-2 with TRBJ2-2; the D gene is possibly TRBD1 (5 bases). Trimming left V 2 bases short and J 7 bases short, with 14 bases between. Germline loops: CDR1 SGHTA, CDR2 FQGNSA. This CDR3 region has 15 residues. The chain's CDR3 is CASSLRAGLGGELFF. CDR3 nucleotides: TGTGCCAGCAGCTTAAGGGCAGGGCTGGGCGGGGAGCTGTTTTTT. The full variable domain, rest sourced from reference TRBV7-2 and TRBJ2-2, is GAGVSQSPSNKVTEKGKDVELRCDPISGHTALYWYRQSLGQGLEFLIYFQGNSAPDKSGLPSDRFSAERTGGSVSTLTIQRTQQEDSAVYLCASSLRAGLGGELFFGEGSRLTVL.

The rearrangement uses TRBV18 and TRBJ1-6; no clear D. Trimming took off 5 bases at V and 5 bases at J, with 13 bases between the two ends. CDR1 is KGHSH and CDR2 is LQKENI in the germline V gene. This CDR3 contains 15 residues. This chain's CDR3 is CASSAGVSDNSPLHF. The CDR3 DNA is TGTGCCAGCTCAGCCGGGGTGTCGGATAATTCACCCCTCCACTTT.

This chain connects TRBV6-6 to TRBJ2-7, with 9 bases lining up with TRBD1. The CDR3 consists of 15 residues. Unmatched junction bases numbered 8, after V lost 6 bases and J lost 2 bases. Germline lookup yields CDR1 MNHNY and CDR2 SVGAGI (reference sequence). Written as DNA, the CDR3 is TGTGCCAGCAGCCCAACAGGGGGCCGACCCTACGAGCAGTACTTC. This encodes CASSPTGGRPYEQYF.

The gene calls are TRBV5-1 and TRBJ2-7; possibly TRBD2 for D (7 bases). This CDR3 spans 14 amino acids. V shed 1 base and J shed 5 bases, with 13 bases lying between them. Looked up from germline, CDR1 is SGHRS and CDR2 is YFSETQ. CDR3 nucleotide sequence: TGCGCCAGCAGCTTGTGGGGGGGCCTAAACGAGCAGTACTTC. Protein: CASSLWGGLNEQYF.

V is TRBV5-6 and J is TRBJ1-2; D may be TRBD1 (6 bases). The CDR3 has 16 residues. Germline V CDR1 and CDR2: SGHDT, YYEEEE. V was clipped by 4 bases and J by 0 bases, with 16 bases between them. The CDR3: CASSPQGRTANYGYTF. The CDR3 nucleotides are TGTGCCAGCAGCCCTCAAGGGCGGACAGCTAACTATGGCTACACCTTC.